This TCR beta chain was observed in a study of T cells after yellow fever vaccination. TCRdb reanalysed the 5' RACE reads using MiXCR and keeps one entry per CDR3 protein. The data contain some 100,000 distinct CDR3 sequences, about 7% of them seen just once; the ten biggest clones take up more than 2.5%. CDR1 KGHSH and CDR2 LQKENI come from the germline V gene. The CDR3 covers 16 residues. V shed 5 bases and J 1 base; nucleotides not matched to a gene: 6. This clonotype was obtained from a man younger than 35 who received the YFV17D yellow fever vaccine. The material was CD4+ T cells sorted from PBMCs, obtained more than 35 days after the first yellow fever vaccination. V is TRBV18 and J is TRBJ1-3; 9 bases are shared with TRBD1. The CDR3 is CASSVRDRASGNTIYF. The CDR3 DNA sequence: TGTGCCAGCTCAGTCCGGGACAGGGCTTCTGGAAACACCATATATTTT.